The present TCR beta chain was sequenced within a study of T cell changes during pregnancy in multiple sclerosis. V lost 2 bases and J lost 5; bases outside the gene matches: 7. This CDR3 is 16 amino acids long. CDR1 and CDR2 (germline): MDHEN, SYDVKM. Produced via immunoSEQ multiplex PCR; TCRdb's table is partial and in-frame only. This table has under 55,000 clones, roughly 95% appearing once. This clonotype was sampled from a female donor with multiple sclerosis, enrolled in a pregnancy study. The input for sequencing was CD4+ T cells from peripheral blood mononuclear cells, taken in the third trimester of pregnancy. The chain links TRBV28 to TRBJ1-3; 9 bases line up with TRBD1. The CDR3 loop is CASSLMGQGIRNTIYF. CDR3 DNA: TGTGCCAGCAGTTTAATGGGACAGGGTATTAGAAACACCATATATTTT.